This note documents a single T cell receptor beta chain sequence. This sample was included in a study of blood T cell repertoires in COVID-19. The length of the CDR3 is 17 residues. In germline, CDR1 is SGHDT, CDR2 YYEEEE. Deletions cut 1 base from V and 5 bases from J, with 22 bases between. Clones were sequenced by immunoSEQ multiplex PCR, and TCRdb holds only the in-frame ones, with some missing. The sample has some 48,000 clones, roughly 80% seen once. V usage is TRBV5-6 and J usage is TRBJ2-7; D call uncertain. This clonotype was sampled from a human donor with acute or convalescent COVID-19. The donor label of this sample is uncertain. Sample: peripheral blood. The CDR3 nucleotides read TGTGCCAGCAGCTTGCTATTAGTTTTTCAGGTGAAGAACGAGCAGTACTTC. Protein product: CASSLLLVFQVKNEQYF.